The clone carrying this T cell receptor beta chain was detected ten times or more. Each CDR3 protein is one row after TCRdb ran MiXCR on the RACE reads. The sample yields tens of thousands of distinct CDR3 sequences, roughly 10% seen once. Time point indicated: patch test 2, 6 weeks after DPC sensitization. Documented treatment: therapeutic diphenylcyclopropenone sensitization with weekly scalp DPC. The authors' total RNA extraction used unfractionated whole blood. This sample is part of a study of human T cells and chemical hapten exposure. Germline V CDR1 and CDR2: MNHEY, SMNVEV (reference sequence). The V segment lost 7 bases and the J segment 2 bases; nucleotides outside the gene matches: 8. This CDR3 has 14 residues.

Sequenced here: whole blood, sampled in connection with sensitization to the hapten diphenylcyclopropenone (DPC). This chain connects TRBV27 to TRBJ2-7; 7 bases line up with TRBD1. This TCR was sampled from a woman aged 25 to 39 with alopecia areata. Some clones in this sample may be carry-over from other donors' samples. CDR3 residues: CASMRTGDTYEQYF. CDR3 sequence (DNA): TGTGCCAGCATGAGGACAGGTGATACCTACGAGCAGTACTTC.